The sequence of this TCR beta chain was determined in a study of T-cell reconstitution after alpha-beta-depleted transplantation in children. The study's findings and limits: It was reported that alpha-beta T cells came from several hundred expanded graft clones (about two months after transplant). TCRbeta diversity was high at day 60 in some patients (a result of surviving recipient T cells and thymic progenitors). Most T-cell counts and diversity one year after the transplant came from T cells that were newly produced.

This clonotype was seen many times. Antigen unknown. This sample's TCRbeta library carried unique molecular identifier barcodes. TCRdb reprocessed the PCR reads with MiXCR, giving one entry per CDR3 protein. The repertoire holds approximately 300,000 distinct CDR3 sequences, around 10% seen once, with just under 7.5% in the top ten. Germline V lookup: CDR1 SGHRS, CDR2 YFSETQ. Trimming at V came to 3 bases and at J to 5 bases, leaving 4 bases not matched to a gene. The CDR3 length is 16 residues. This chain links TRBV5-1 with TRBJ2-1, with 14 bases that match TRBD2. The sequencing here drew on PBMCs, taken before TCRalphabeta/CD19-depleted stem cell transplant. The sequence came from a boy under three years old with acute myeloid leukemia, due to receive a stem cell transplant. For the CDR3, the DNA is TGCGCCAGCAGCTCCGGGACTAGCGGGAGCCACAATGAGCAGTTCTTC. Protein sequence: CASSSGTSGSHNEQFF.